This entry is about one T cell receptor (beta chain). The antigen is unknown. V lost 7 bases to trimming and J lost 0 bases; unmatched junction nucleotides: 8. This CDR3 spans 16 amino acids. CDR1 ENHRY and CDR2 SYGVKD come from the germline V gene. These data belong to a study of blood T cells in healthy people across ages. The authors ran a second PCR of roughly 7 to 11 cycles using a sample-barcoded 5' primer and a J-beta primer mix. TCRdb passed the 5' RACE reads through MiXCR, listing each CDR3 protein once. The table lists 1.5 million to 2 million distinct CDR3 sequences, about 50% of them singletons, with 2.1% in the top ten. Findings and limits, study-wide: Whereas aged donors had fewer naive CD4+ cells, long-lived donors had more of them and higher diversity. While age rose, TCR beta diversity per million T cells dropped in a roughly linear way.

Input material: blood. The TCR comes from a woman between 40 and 50 years old in good health. The chain carries TRBV10-3 and TRBJ2-3; 9 positions agree with TRBD1. The DNA of the CDR3 is TGTGCCATCAAAACGACAGGGGGATTTAGCACAGATACGCAGTATTTT. This sequence encodes CAIKTTGGFSTDTQYF.